This T cell receptor (beta chain) was recovered during a study of type 1 regulatory T cells. Findings of the study overall: Tr1 cells had a more restricted TCR repertoire than non-Tr1 cells.

TCRdb reanalysed the reads using MiXCR and keeps one entry per CDR3 protein. The data contain approximately 77,000 distinct CDR3 sequences, around 21% of them singletons. Details on this clonotype: Its antigen is unknown.

Germline lookup yields CDR1 MRHNA and CDR2 SNTAGT. The CDR3 runs to 13 residues. Trimming cost V 5 bases and J 4 bases, with 9 bases left between them. This clonotype was obtained from a human donor in good health. The rearrangement joins TRBV6-4 to TRBJ2-1, with D possibly matching TRBD2 (5 bases). The sample consisted of cultured type 1 regulatory T (Tr1) cells, either the whole culture or a sorted fraction (not recorded which). CDR3 in amino acids: CASSSGPYNEQFF. For the CDR3, the DNA is TGTGCCAGCAGTAGCGGTCCTTACAATGAGCAGTTCTTC.